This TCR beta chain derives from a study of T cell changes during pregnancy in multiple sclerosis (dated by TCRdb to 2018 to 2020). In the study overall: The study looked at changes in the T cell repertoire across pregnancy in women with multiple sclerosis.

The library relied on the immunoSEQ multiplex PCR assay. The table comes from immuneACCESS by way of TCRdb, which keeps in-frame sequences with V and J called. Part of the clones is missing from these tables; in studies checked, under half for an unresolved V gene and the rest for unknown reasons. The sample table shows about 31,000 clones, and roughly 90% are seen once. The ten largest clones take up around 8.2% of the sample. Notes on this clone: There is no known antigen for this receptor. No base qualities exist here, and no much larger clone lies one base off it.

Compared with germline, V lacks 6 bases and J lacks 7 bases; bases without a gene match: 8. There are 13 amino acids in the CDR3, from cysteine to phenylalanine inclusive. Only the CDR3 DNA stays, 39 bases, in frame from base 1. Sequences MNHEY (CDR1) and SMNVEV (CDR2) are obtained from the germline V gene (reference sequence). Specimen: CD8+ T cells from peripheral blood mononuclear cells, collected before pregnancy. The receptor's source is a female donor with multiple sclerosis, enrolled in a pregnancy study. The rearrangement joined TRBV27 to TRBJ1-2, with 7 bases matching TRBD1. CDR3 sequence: CASRIPGGGGYTF. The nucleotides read TGTGCCAGCAGGATACCAGGGGGTGGTGGCTACACCTTC.